A single sample gave rise to the 27 T cell receptor beta chains below, sequenced in a study of OX40 agonist ivuxolimab in advanced cancers. Receptor amplification or capture employed the immunoSEQ multiplex PCR assay. TCRdb mirrors the immuneACCESS table, restricted to in-frame sequences. Some clones are absent from its copies; in checked studies, under half trace to an unresolved V gene, and the reason for the others is unknown. The sample table contains 70,000 or so clones; only one count was recorded for approximately 86% of them. About 2% of the sample is taken by the ten largest. The starting material was CD4+ or CD8+ T cells sorted from blood, obtained in a trial of the OX40 agonist ivuxolimab. These receptors were taken from an adult with an advanced solid tumor such as melanoma, head and neck, liver or kidney cancer.

This chain joins TRBV20-1 and TRBJ2-5; D perhaps matches TRBD2 (5 bases). The germline V and J ends were trimmed by 6 bases and 5 bases, with 10 bases remaining between them. This CDR3 has 11 residues. Per germline, CDR1 DFQATT and CDR2 SNEGSKA (reference sequence). The CDR3 bases are TGCAGTGCCCGGACTCTGGAGACCCAGTACTTC. Protein product: CSARTLETQYF.

The rearrangement joins TRBV5-4 to TRBJ2-3; D uncertain. The V end was cut by 3 bases, the J end by 1 base, with 9 bases between. In germline, CDR1 is SGHNT, CDR2 YYREEE (reference sequence). This CDR3 has 14 residues. CDR3 in amino acids: CASSSHVGTDTQYF. The CDR3 region has the DNA TGTGCCAGCAGCTCCCACGTGGGCACAGATACGCAGTATTTT.

This chain uses TRBV5-1 with TRBJ1-4; 9 bases line up with TRBD1. Germline values: CDR1 SGHRS, CDR2 YFSETQ. The J segment lost 6 bases and the V segment lost 4 bases, leaving 10 bases of the junction unmatched. CDR3 length: 16 residues. This CDR3 is CASSPTGGLGYEKLFF. The CDR3 DNA reads as TGCGCCAGCAGCCCGACAGGGGGTTTAGGGTATGAAAAACTGTTTTTT. The whole variable domain, filled in from reference TRBV5-1 and TRBJ1-4, reads KAGVTQTPRYLIKTRGQQVTLSCSPISGHRSVSWYQQTPGQGLQFLFEYFSETQRNKGNFPGRFSGRQFSNSRSEMNVSTLELGDSALYLCASSPTGGLGYEKLFFGSGTQLSVL.

This clone was found a few times. This chain links TRBV6-5 with TRBJ1-6; 8 positions match TRBD1. Trimming at V came to 2 bases and at J to 6 bases, leaving 6 bases not matched to a gene. Germline V CDR1 and CDR2: MNHEY, SVGAGI. The CDR3 covers 16 residues. For the CDR3, the DNA is TGTGCCAGCAGTTACAGGCTCGGACAGGGTAATTCACCCCTCCACTTT. Translating gives CASSYRLGQGNSPLHF.

The chain uses TRBV27 and TRBJ2-1, with D perhaps TRBD1 (7 bases). The CDR3 totals 16 residues. CDR1 MNHEY and CDR2 SMNVEV come from the germline V gene (reference sequence). V shed 5 bases and J shed 7 bases, with 21 bases lying between them. The CDR3 region has the DNA TGTGCCAGCAGTAGGGAGGTGACAGGGACGAATAATGAGCAGTTCTTC. It specifies CASSREVTGTNNEQFF.

The chain recombines TRBV28 with TRBJ2-5; the D call may be TRBD1 or TRBD2 (5 bases each). Germline V gene lookup returns CDR1 MDHEN and CDR2 SYDVKM. V lost 4 bases to trimming and J lost 5 bases, with 20 bases between them. The CDR3 extends over 16 amino acids. The DNA of the CDR3 is TGTGCCAGCAGTTCCCAAGCCGGTCAGGGCGGGGAGACCCAGTACTTC. Its translation is CASSSQAGQGGETQYF.

The chain uses TRBV18 and TRBJ2-7; D uncertain. This CDR3 spans 11 amino acids. Looked up from germline, CDR1 is KGHSH and CDR2 is LQKENI. V lost 6 bases and J lost 4, with 7 bases in between. In DNA, the CDR3 is TGTGCCAGCTCTATCATGTACGAGCAGTACTTC. Amino acids: CASSIMYEQYF. The full variable domain, completed using reference TRBV18 and TRBJ2-7, is NAGVMQNPRHLVRRRGQEARLRCSPMKGHSHVYWYRQLPEEGLKFMVYLQKENIIDESGMPKERFSAEFPKEGPSILRIQQVVRGDSAAYFCASSIMYEQYFGPGTRLTVT.

The chain joins TRBV18 to TRBJ2-7, with TRBD1 matching over 7 bases. The CDR3 consists of 14 residues. Per germline, CDR1 KGHSH and CDR2 LQKENI. The V gene end was trimmed by 0 bases and the J gene end by 3 bases; junction bases not matched to a gene: 2. The CDR3: CASSPPDRNYEQYF. In DNA form, the CDR3 reads TGTGCCAGCTCACCACCGGACAGGAACTACGAGCAGTACTTC.

J is TRBJ2-7 and V is TRBV27; 9 bases match TRBD1. CDR1 is MNHEY, CDR2 SMNVEV, per germline (reference sequence). Trimming at V came to 6 bases and at J to 1 base, leaving 7 bases not matched to a gene. The CDR3 is 15 residues long. This CDR3 is CASSLRQGESYEQYF. The CDR3 bases are TGTGCCAGCAGCCTTAGACAGGGGGAGTCCTACGAGCAGTACTTC.

On this clone itself: Different DNA sequences within this sample yield the same CDR3. This sequence joins TRBV2 and TRBJ1-2; D remains unclear. Germline-derived CDR1 and CDR2 are SNHLY and FYNNEI. V was cut by 6 bases and J by 2 bases, with 16 bases left in between. This CDR3 contains 15 residues. The CDR3 region is CASRRADRDNYGYTF. The CDR3, as DNA: TGTGCCAGCAGGAGGGCAGATCGCGACAACTATGGCTACACCTTC.

The gene calls are TRBV7-9 and TRBJ2-4; D not certain. Deletions cut 6 bases from V and 0 bases from J, with 6 bases between. Germline V gene data show CDR1 as SEHNR and CDR2 as FQNEAQ (reference sequence). The CDR3 is made up of 13 amino acids. The CDR3 here is CASSELAKNIQYF. DNA for the CDR3: TGTGCCAGCAGTGAGCTAGCCAAAAACATTCAGTACTTC.

The chain is built from TRBV10-3 and TRBJ1-2, with a weak D call TRBD1 (5 bases). Germline V gives CDR1 ENHRY, CDR2 SYGVKD. V was pared by 6 bases and J by 5 bases, with 16 bases between. This CDR3 region has 14 residues. In DNA form, the CDR3 reads TGTGCCATCAGCGCGACCGGGGAGGGGTATGGCTACACCTTC. Translated: CAISATGEGYGYTF.

CDR3 residues: CASSLYEQYF. The CDR3 nucleotides are TGTGCCAGCAGCTTATACGAGCAGTACTTC. This chain joins TRBV5-8 and TRBJ2-7; no reliable D call. Germline V CDR1 and CDR2: SGHTS, YDEGEE. This CDR3 comprises 10 residues. V was pared by 2 bases and J by 4 bases, with 1 base between.

The chain has TRBV28 and TRBJ1-5; D is ambiguous. The CDR3 has 14 residues. Germline V lookup: CDR1 MDHEN, CDR2 SYDVKM. Trimming pared 5 bases from V and 0 bases from J, leaving 8 bases between. The CDR3 spells CASSKGGSNQPQHF. The CDR3, as DNA: TGTGCCAGCAGTAAGGGAGGTAGCAATCAGCCCCAGCATTTT.

This chain uses TRBV5-5 with TRBJ1-2; D possibly corresponds to TRBD1 (5 bases). V lost 5 bases and J lost 2, with 19 bases in between. Germline CDR1 SGHKS, CDR2 YYEKEE (reference sequence). CDR3 length equals 16 residues. For the CDR3, the DNA is TGTGCCAGCAGTCAAACGACCGGACAAGGGAACTATGGCTACACCTTC. Translated, it gives CASSQTTGQGNYGYTF. Full variable domain (missing parts from reference TRBV5-5 and TRBJ1-2): DAGVTQSPTHLIKTRGQQVTLRCSPISGHKSVSWYQQVLGQGPQFIFQYYEKEERGRGNFPDRFSARQFPNYSSELNVNALLLGDSALYLCASSQTTGQGNYGYTFGSGTRLTVV.

The chain carries TRBV6-1 and TRBJ1-2; no clear D gene. V lost 3 bases to trimming and J lost 6 bases, with 8 bases between them. This CDR3 is built from 12 residues. CDR1 is MNHNS, CDR2 SASEGT, per germline. DNA for the CDR3: TGTGCCAGCAGTGAGACTTTGGATGGCTACACCTTC. It codes for CASSETLDGYTF.

The chain combines TRBV5-1 with TRBJ2-1; 15 bases line up with TRBD2. The CDR3 is 16 amino acids. CDR1 and CDR2 from the germline V gene are SGHRS and YFSETQ. The V and J ends lost 4 bases and 9 bases, in that order; junction bases with no gene match: 8. The CDR3 loop is CASSAGTSGGRGEQFF. The DNA of the CDR3 is TGCGCCAGCAGCGCAGGGACTAGCGGGGGGCGTGGTGAGCAGTTCTTC.

The genes are TRBV19 and TRBJ1-5, with D unresolved. The CDR3 is 15 residues long. Germline CDR1 LNHDA, CDR2 SQIVND (reference sequence). The V end lost 6 bases, the J end lost 6 bases, and 18 bases lay between the germline ends. DNA of the CDR3: TGTGCCAGTAGCGCGAATGACGGGTGGCGTCAGCCCCAGCATTTT. Its protein is CASSANDGWRQPQHF. Based on the CDR3 plus reference TRBV19 and TRBJ1-5, the full variable domain is DGGITQSPKYLFRKEGQNVTLSCEQNLNHDAMYWYRQDPGQGLRLIYYSQIVNDFQKGDIAEGYSVSREKKESFPLTVTSAQKNPTAFYLCASSANDGWRQPQHFGDGTRLSIL.

The CDR3 sequence: CASSSDSQQPQHF. Here the CDR3 DNA reads TGTGCCAGTAGTTCGGACAGCCAGCAGCCCCAGCATTTT. The chain employs TRBV19 and TRBJ1-5; possibly TRBD1 for D (6 bases). Germline V lookup: CDR1 LNHDA, CDR2 SQIVND (reference sequence). The V end lost 5 bases, the J end lost 7 bases, and 12 bases lay between the germline ends. The CDR3 consists of 13 residues.

This clone was found a few times. This chain links TRBV2 with TRBJ1-6; 7 bases map to TRBD1. V shed 11 bases, J shed 7 bases, and the junction held 8 bases outside the gene matches. CDR3 length: 13 amino acids. In germline, CDR1 is SNHLY, CDR2 FYNNEI. CDR3 sequence reads: CASQTGPNSPLHF. CDR3 DNA: TGTGCCTCCCAGACAGGGCCCAATTCACCCCTCCACTTT.

The chain links TRBV6-1 to TRBJ1-6; D gene uncertain. This CDR3 has 12 residues. The V gene lost 2 bases and the J gene lost 7 bases, with 3 bases spanning the gap. Germline V CDR1 and CDR2: MNHNS, SASEGT. CDR3 in amino acids: CASSELNSPLHF. The CDR3 DNA sequence: TGTGCCAGCAGTGAATTAAATTCACCCCTCCACTTT.

The chain recombines TRBV5-1 with TRBJ2-1, with D unclear. CDR3 length equals 16 residues. Germline lookup yields CDR1 SGHRS and CDR2 YFSETQ. The ends were cut back, 0 bases at V and 2 bases at J, with 12 bases in the middle. The CDR3 region is CASSLVSGAAYNEQFF. CDR3 in DNA: TGCGCCAGCAGCTTGGTTTCGGGTGCAGCCTACAATGAGCAGTTCTTC.

J is TRBJ2-3 and V is TRBV9; 7 positions agree with TRBD2. The CDR3 totals 18 residues. Germline V gives CDR1 SGDLS, CDR2 YYNGEE. J lost 4 bases, V lost 0 bases, and 14 bases had no gene match. The CDR3: CASSVGIGSGLVADTQYF. CDR3 nucleotides: TGTGCCAGCAGCGTAGGGATCGGATCAGGACTAGTAGCAGATACGCAGTATTTT.

The CDR3 protein is CASSFEPNQPQHF. CDR3 nucleotide sequence: TGTGCCAGCAGTTTTGAGCCGAATCAGCCCCAGCATTTT. This rearrangement joins TRBV28 to TRBJ1-5; D is unresolved. Germline assignment: CDR1 MDHEN and CDR2 SYDVKM. V gave up 3 bases and J gave up 4 bases, with 7 bases separating them. The CDR3 runs 13 residues.

The chain couples TRBV27 to TRBJ2-7, with D possibly called TRBD1 or TRBD2 (5 bases each). The CDR3 is 15 amino acids. Per germline, CDR1 MNHEY and CDR2 SMNVEV (reference sequence). V shed 7 bases and J shed 3 bases, with 19 bases lying between them. The CDR3 reads CASKKGPTPDYEQYF. The CDR3 coding sequence is TGTGCCAGCAAAAAGGGACCCACCCCCGACTACGAGCAGTACTTC.

This chain connects TRBV29-1 to TRBJ2-5, with TRBD2 identical over 8 bases. CDR1 is SQVTM, CDR2 ANQGSEA, per germline. After removal of 6 bases from V and 1 base from J, the junction contained 7 bases not matched to a gene. This CDR3 region has 14 residues. The CDR3 loop reads CSVGAGGFQETQYF. The CDR3, as DNA: TGCAGCGTAGGGGCGGGGGGCTTCCAAGAGACCCAGTACTTC.

This chain links TRBV19 with TRBJ1-1; TRBD1 aligns across 7 bases. Germline CDR1 reads LNHDA; CDR2 reads SQIVND (reference sequence). The V gene end was trimmed by 7 bases and the J gene end by 1 base; junction bases not matched to a gene: 6. The CDR3 contains 14 residues. The CDR3 coding sequence is TGTGCCAGTAAAGAGGCAGGGGGGAACACTGAAGCTTTCTTT. This translates into CASKEAGGNTEAFF.